The 20 T cell receptor beta chains below were found in one sample sequenced in a study of blood T cell repertoires in COVID-19. Generated by immunoSEQ multiplex PCR, the TCRdb table keeps only in-frame clones and is missing some. Of around 270,000 clones in the sample, approximately 88% were seen once. Source material: PBMCs or T cells enriched from blood (not recorded which). These receptor sequences come from a woman aged 40 to 55 who had been exposed to COVID-19.

This rearrangement joins TRBV5-8 to TRBJ1-2; possibly TRBD1 for D (6 bases). Germline V gene lookup returns CDR1 SGHTS and CDR2 YDEGEE. Between the trimmed V and J ends, which lost 2 bases and 2 bases, there was a span of 10 bases. The CDR3 has 14 amino acids. In DNA form, the CDR3 reads TGTGCCAGCAGCTTCACACAGGGAAACTATGGCTACACCTTC. It translates to CASSFTQGNYGYTF. Full variable domain (missing parts from reference TRBV5-8 and TRBJ1-2): EAGVTQSPTHLIKTRGQQATLRCSPISGHTSVYWYQQALGLGLQFLLWYDEGEERNRGNFPPRFSGRQFPNYSSELNVNALELEDSALYLCASSFTQGNYGYTFGSGTRLTVV.

CDR3 nucleotide sequence: TGTGCCAGTAGTACCTCGGACAGAGATACGCAGTATTTT. Translating gives CASSTSDRDTQYF. The chain employs TRBV19 and TRBJ2-3, with TRBD1 as a possible D gene (6 bases). Trimming removed 4 bases from V and 5 bases from J, with 10 bases in between. Germline-derived CDR1 and CDR2 are LNHDA and SQIVND (reference sequence). The CDR3 runs 13 residues.

This clone appeared once. This sequence joins TRBV4-1 and TRBJ1-1; D gene uncertain. With 0 bases removed from V and 0 bases from J, the gap between germline ends came to 14 bases. This CDR3 spans 17 amino acids. Germline assignment: CDR1 MGHRA and CDR2 YSYEKL. CDR3 amino acids: CASSQETSLFMNTEAFF. CDR3 bases: TGCGCCAGCAGCCAAGAGACAAGCCTCTTTATGAACACTGAAGCTTTCTTT.

On this clone: The junction departs from germline at one end; a sequencing error may be responsible. The V gene is TRBV5-1, the J gene TRBJ2-1, with TRBD2 identical over 13 bases. The CDR3 totals 15 residues. Looked up from germline, CDR1 is SGHRS and CDR2 is YFSETQ. The CDR3 region is CASSLGLAGSKEQFF. CDR3 DNA: TGTGCCAGCAGCTTGGGACTAGCGGGATCGAAGGAGCAGTTCTTC.

In its sample, this clone was seen once. The chain has TRBV28 and TRBJ2-3; 8 bases line up with TRBD1. The CDR3 contains 16 residues. Unmatched junction bases numbered 6, after V lost 4 bases and J lost 0 bases. Germline V gene sequence: CDR1 MDHEN, CDR2 SYDVKM. This CDR3 is CASSSPDRASTDTQYF. The CDR3 coding sequence is TGTGCCAGCAGTTCACCGGACAGGGCTAGCACAGATACGCAGTATTTT.

The chain combines TRBV19 with TRBJ2-5, with D perhaps matching TRBD2 (5 bases). The V end lost 5 bases, the J end lost 5 bases, and 9 bases lay between the germline ends. The CDR3 consists of 12 residues. The germline V gene has CDR1 LNHDA and CDR2 SQIVND (reference sequence). In DNA form, the CDR3 reads TGTGCCAGTAGTGGTGGGAGTGAGACCCAGTACTTC. This gives the protein CASSGGSETQYF. Full variable domain (rest looked up from reference TRBV19 and TRBJ2-5): DGGITQSPKYLFRKEGQNVTLSCEQNLNHDAMYWYRQDPGQGLRLIYYSQIVNDFQKGDIAEGYSVSREKKESFPLTVTSAQKNPTAFYLCASSGGSETQYFGPGTRLLVL.

The V gene is TRBV10-3, the J gene TRBJ2-3; TRBD2 aligns across 7 bases. V lost 7 bases to trimming and J lost 1 base; unmatched junction nucleotides: 5. The CDR3 has 14 amino acids. Per germline, CDR1 ENHRY and CDR2 SYGVKD. The CDR3 DNA reads TGTGCCATCACTCCTAGCGGCCGCACAGATACGCAGTATTTT. It specifies CAITPSGRTDTQYF.

The gene calls are TRBV29-1 and TRBJ1-1, with D maybe TRBD1 (5 bases). V was pared by 4 bases and J by 4 bases, with 16 bases between. This CDR3 region has 14 residues. Germline V lookup: CDR1 SQVTM, CDR2 ANQGSEA. CDR3 residues: CSVVTRQSGTEAFF. In DNA, the CDR3 is TGCAGCGTTGTCACGAGACAGTCGGGCACTGAAGCTTTCTTT.

The chain uses TRBV5-6 and TRBJ2-3; 7 bases are a match to TRBD1. The junction had 9 bases not matched to a gene; V was cut back by 2 bases and J by 6 bases. The germline gives CDR1 SGHDT, CDR2 YYEEEE. There are 15 residues in the CDR3. The CDR3 here is CASSFRGLGSDTQYF. CDR3 coding DNA: TGTGCCAGCAGCTTTAGGGGGCTAGGATCTGATACGCAGTATTTT.

The V and J genes are TRBV6-1 and TRBJ1-2; tentative D call: TRBD1 (6 bases). CDR3 length: 16 residues. V was clipped by 3 bases and J by 2 bases, with 16 bases between them. The germline gives CDR1 MNHNS, CDR2 SASEGT. Here the CDR3 reads CASSDLRGGPNYGYTF. The DNA for the CDR3 is TGTGCCAGCAGTGATCTCCGCGGGGGGCCGAACTATGGCTACACCTTC.

In regard to this clone: The junction differs from germline at one of its ends, possibly a read error. The chain combines TRBV11-3 with TRBJ2-7, with 9 bases lining up with TRBD2. This CDR3 region has 16 residues. CDR1 and CDR2 from the germline V gene are SGHNT and YENEEA. CDR3 sequence (DNA): TGTGCCGGCAGCTTAGGGACTAGCCCAACCTCCTACGAGCAGTACTTC. Its protein product is CAGSLGTSPTSYEQYF.

The chain couples TRBV9 to TRBJ1-6, with D perhaps TRBD1 (5 bases). The V and J ends lost 3 bases and 6 bases respectively, with 19 bases between them. The CDR3 runs 17 residues. Germline CDR1 reads SGDLS; CDR2 reads YYNGEE. CDR3 DNA sequence: TGTGCCAGCAGCGATGGACTGGGGGGTTTTGGTAATTCACCCCTCCACTTT. This codes for CASSDGLGGFGNSPLHF.

The sample holds a few counts of this clone. The V gene is TRBV11-2, the J gene TRBJ2-5; D perhaps matches TRBD1 (5 bases). Germline assignment: CDR1 SGHAT and CDR2 FQNNGV. This CDR3 comprises 17 residues. Trimming shortened V by 0 bases and J by 5 bases, and 19 bases separated the two germline ends. CDR3 sequence reads: CASSLDLRQLRGETQYF. CDR3 nucleotides: TGTGCCAGCAGCTTAGATTTGCGACAGCTACGAGGCGAGACCCAGTACTTC.

The J gene is TRBJ1-4, the V gene TRBV10-3; tentative D call: TRBD1 (5 bases). The germline CDR1 and CDR2 sequences are ENHRY and SYGVKD. V shed 3 bases and J shed 3 bases, with 8 bases lying between them. The CDR3 loop spans 14 amino acids. CDR3 in amino acids: CAISDQTANEKLFF. The DNA for the CDR3 is TGTGCCATCAGTGACCAGACAGCTAATGAAAAACTGTTTTTT.

This clone came up once. J is TRBJ2-3 and V is TRBV7-2, with D hard to call. Germline V CDR1 and CDR2: SGHTA, FQGNSA. This CDR3 contains 14 residues. Trimming removed 4 bases at V and 6 bases at J, with 14 bases between. The CDR3 sequence is CASSSRLEMDTQYF. The CDR3 nucleotides are TGTGCCAGCAGCTCTCGACTGGAGATGGATACGCAGTATTTT.

This chain joins TRBV7-3 and TRBJ2-5; possible D gene TRBD2, 7 bases. V was trimmed by 5 bases and J by 5 bases, leaving 12 bases between them. Looked up from germline, CDR1 is SGHTA and CDR2 is FQGTGA. The CDR3 has 13 residues. The CDR3 loop reads CASSRTAGETQYF. Written as DNA, the CDR3 is TGTGCCAGCAGCCGGACAGCGGGGGAGACCCAGTACTTC.

The chain carries TRBV9 and TRBJ2-1, with D possibly being TRBD1 (6 bases). The CDR3 sequence is 16 residues long. Trimming removed 1 base at V and 0 bases at J, with 11 bases between. Germline-derived CDR1 and CDR2 are SGDLS and YYNGEE. CDR3 sequence (DNA): TGTGCCAGCAGCGTAAGTCAGGGGAGCTCCTACAATGAGCAGTTCTTC. This codes for CASSVSQGSSYNEQFF.

This clone was counted a single time. The V and J genes are TRBV4-3 and TRBJ1-2; 7 bases match TRBD1. From germline, CDR1 is LGHNA and CDR2 YSLEER. After removal of 0 bases from V and 2 bases from J, the junction contained 3 bases not matched to a gene. This CDR3 region has 15 residues. CDR3 bases: TGCGCCAGCAGCCAAGATCCGGGACAGAACTATGGCTACACCTTC. It is translated as CASSQDPGQNYGYTF.

The chain has TRBV3-1 (or the pseudogene TRBV3-2) and TRBJ2-5, with a weak D call TRBD1 (5 bases). This CDR3 comprises 12 residues. Germline CDR1 and CDR2: LGHDT and YNNKEL (reference sequence). V lost 6 bases to trimming and J lost 2 bases, with 7 bases between them. CDR3 amino acids: CASSAGQETQYF. CDR3 nucleotide sequence: TGTGCCAGCAGTGCAGGGCAAGAGACCCAGTACTTC.

This rearrangement joins TRBV7-2 to TRBJ1-5; tentative D call: TRBD1 (6 bases). V was clipped by 5 bases and J by 0 bases, with 11 bases between them. CDR1 is SGHTA, CDR2 FQGNSA, per germline. The CDR3 sequence is 15 residues long. CDR3 coding DNA: TGTGCCAGCAGCCCCGGACAGTATAGCAATCAGCCCCAGCATTTT. It specifies CASSPGQYSNQPQHF.